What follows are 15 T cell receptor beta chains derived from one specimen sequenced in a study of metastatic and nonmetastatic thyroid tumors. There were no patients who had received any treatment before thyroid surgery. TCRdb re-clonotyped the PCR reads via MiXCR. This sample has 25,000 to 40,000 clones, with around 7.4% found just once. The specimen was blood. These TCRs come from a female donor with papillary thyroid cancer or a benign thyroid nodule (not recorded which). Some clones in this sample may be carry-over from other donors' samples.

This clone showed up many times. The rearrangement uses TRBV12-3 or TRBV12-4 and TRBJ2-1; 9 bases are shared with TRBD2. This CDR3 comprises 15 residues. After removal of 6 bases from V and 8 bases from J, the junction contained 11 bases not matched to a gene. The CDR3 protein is CASRDDWRGGYEQFF. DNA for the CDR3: TGTGCCAGCAGGGATGACTGGCGGGGGGGCTATGAGCAGTTCTTC.

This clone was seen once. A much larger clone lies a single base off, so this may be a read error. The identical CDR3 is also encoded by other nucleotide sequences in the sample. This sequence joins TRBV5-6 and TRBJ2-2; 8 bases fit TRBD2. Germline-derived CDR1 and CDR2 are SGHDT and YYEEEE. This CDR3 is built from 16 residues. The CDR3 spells CASSSGGASDTGELFF. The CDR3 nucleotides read TGTGCCAGCAGCTCCGGGGGGGCGTCGGACACTGGGGAGCTGTTTTTT.

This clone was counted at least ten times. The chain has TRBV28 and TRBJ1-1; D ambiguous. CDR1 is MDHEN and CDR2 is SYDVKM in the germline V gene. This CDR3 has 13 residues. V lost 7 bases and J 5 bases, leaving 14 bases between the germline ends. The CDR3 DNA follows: TGTGCCAGCACCTTATCTCATAAAACTGAAGCTTTCTTT. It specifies CASTLSHKTEAFF.

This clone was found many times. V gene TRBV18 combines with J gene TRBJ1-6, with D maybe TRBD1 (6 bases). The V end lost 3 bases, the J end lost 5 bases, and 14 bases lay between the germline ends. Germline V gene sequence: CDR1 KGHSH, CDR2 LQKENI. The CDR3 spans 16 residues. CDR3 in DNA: TGTGCCAGCTCACCTGGAACGGGACAAGATAATTCACCCCTCCACTTT. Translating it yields CASSPGTGQDNSPLHF.

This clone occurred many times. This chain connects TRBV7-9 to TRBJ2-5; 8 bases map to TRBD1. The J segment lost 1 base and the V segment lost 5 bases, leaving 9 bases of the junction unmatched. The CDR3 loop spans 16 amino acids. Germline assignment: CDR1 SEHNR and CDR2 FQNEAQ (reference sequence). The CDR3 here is CASSQRTGPIQETQYF. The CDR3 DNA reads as TGTGCCAGCAGCCAAAGGACAGGGCCCATCCAAGAGACCCAGTACTTC.

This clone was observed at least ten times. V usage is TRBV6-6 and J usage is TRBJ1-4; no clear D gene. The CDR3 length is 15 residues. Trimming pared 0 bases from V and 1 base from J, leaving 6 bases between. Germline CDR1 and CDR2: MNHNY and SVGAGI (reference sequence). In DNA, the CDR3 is TGTGCCAGCAGTTACTCGACGGGAACTAATGAAAAACTGTTTTTT. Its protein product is CASSYSTGTNEKLFF.

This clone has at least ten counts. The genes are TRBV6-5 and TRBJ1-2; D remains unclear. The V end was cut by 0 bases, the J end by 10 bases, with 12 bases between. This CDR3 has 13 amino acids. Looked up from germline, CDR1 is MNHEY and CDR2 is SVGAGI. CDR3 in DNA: TGTGCCAGCAGTTACTCGAATCTCTGGGTCTACACCTTC. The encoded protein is CASSYSNLWVYTF.

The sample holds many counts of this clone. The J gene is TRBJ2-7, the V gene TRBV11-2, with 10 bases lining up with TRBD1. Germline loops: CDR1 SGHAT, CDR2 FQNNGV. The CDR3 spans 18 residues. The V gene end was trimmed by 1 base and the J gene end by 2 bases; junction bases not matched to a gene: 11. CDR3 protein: CASSLVHPRTGGAYEQYF. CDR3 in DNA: TGTGCCAGCAGCTTAGTTCACCCCCGGACAGGGGGGGCCTACGAGCAGTACTTC.

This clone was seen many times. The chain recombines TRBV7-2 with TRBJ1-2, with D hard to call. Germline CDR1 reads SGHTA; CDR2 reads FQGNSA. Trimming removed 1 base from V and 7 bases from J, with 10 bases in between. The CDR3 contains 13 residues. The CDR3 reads CASSLVFGSGYTF. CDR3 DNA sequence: TGTGCCAGCAGCTTAGTTTTCGGGAGTGGCTACACCTTC.

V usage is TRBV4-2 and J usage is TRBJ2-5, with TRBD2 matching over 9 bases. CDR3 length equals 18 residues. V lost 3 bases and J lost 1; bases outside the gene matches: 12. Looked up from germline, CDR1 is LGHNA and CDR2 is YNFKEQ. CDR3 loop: CASSHGSGGRLTQETQYF. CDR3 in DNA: TGTGCCAGCAGCCACGGCAGCGGGGGGCGCCTAACCCAAGAGACCCAGTACTTC.

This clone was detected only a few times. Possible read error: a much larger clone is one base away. Here the CDR3 reads CASTLGARQIEALF. CDR3 coding DNA: TGTGCCAGCACCTTAGGGGCGCGGCAGATCGAAGCTCTCTTT. V is TRBV11-2 and J is TRBJ1-1, with D possibly being TRBD1 (5 bases). CDR1 and CDR2 (germline): SGHAT, FQNNGV. The CDR3 loop spans 14 amino acids. The full variable domain, with the rest looked up from reference TRBV11-2 and TRBJ1-1, is EAGVAQSPRYKIIEKRQSVAFWCNPISGHATLYWYQQILGQGPKLLIQFQNNGVVDDSQLPKDRFSAERLKGVDSTLKIQPAKLEDSAVYLCASTLGARQIEALFGQGTRLTVV.

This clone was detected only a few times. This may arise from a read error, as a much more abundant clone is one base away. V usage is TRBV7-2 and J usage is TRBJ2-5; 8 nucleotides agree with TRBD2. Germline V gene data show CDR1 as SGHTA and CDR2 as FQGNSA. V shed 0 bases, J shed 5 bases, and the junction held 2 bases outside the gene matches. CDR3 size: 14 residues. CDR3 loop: CASSLAAGAETQYF. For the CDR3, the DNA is TGTGCCAGCAGCTTAGCAGCGGGGGCGGAGACCCAGTACTTC. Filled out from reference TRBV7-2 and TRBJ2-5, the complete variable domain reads GAGVSQSPSNKVTEKGKDVELRCDPISGHTALYWYRQSLGQGLEFLIYFQGNSAPDKSGLPSDRFSAERTGGSVSTLTIQRTQQEDSAVYLCASSLAAGAETQYFGPGTRLLVL.

The DNA for the CDR3 is TGTGCCAGCTCAGCCTTACAGGGATCCACAGATACGCAGTATTTT. This encodes CASSALQGSTDTQYF. This chain connects TRBV18 to TRBJ2-3, with D possibly matching TRBD1 (6 bases). The CDR3 runs 15 residues. Trimming left V 5 bases short and J 2 bases short, with 14 bases between. CDR1 is KGHSH and CDR2 is LQKENI in the germline V gene. Filled out from reference TRBV18 and TRBJ2-3, the complete variable domain reads NAGVMQNPRHLVRRRGQEARLRCSPMKGHSHVYWYRQLPEEGLKFMVYLQKENIIDESGMPKERFSAEFPKEGPSILRIQQVVRGDSAAYFCASSALQGSTDTQYFGPGTRLTVL.

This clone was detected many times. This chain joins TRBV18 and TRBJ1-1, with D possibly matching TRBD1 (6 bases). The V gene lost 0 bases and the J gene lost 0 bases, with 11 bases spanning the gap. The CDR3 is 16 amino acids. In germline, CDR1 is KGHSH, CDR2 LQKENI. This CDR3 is CASSPPQQGLNTEAFF. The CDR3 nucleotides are TGTGCCAGCTCACCACCTCAACAGGGATTGAACACTGAAGCTTTCTTT.

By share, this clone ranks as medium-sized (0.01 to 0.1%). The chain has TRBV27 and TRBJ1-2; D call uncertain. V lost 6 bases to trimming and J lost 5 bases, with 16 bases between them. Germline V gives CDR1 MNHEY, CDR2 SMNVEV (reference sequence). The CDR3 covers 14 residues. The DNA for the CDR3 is TGTGCCAGCAGCCCTGGGCCGATAAAATATGGCTACACCTTC. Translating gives CASSPGPIKYGYTF.